This T cell receptor beta chain is from a study of T-cell memory formation after mild COVID-19. The germline V gene has CDR1 MNHNY and CDR2 SVGAGI (reference sequence). Trimming at V came to 2 bases and at J to 8 bases, leaving 1 base not matched to a gene. This CDR3 is built from 12 residues. TCRdb recomputed calls from the 5' RACE reads with MiXCR, one row per CDR3 protein. The top ten hold 1.4% of the sample, which has tens of thousands of distinct CDR3 sequences, 6% to 8% seen once. This chain joins TRBV6-6 and TRBJ1-2; 8 bases are shared with TRBD1. Input material: PBMCs or a T cell subset sorted from them (not recorded which). The clonotype was recovered from a man aged 18 to 29 who had mild COVID-19 (a few samples of this study predate the infection). Cell type and time point are not known. The CDR3 loop is CASSYDRGGYTF. The CDR3 DNA is TGTGCCAGCAGTTACGACAGGGGCGGCTACACCTTC.